One and the same sample provided the 21 T cell receptor beta chains below, sequenced in a study of glioma-infiltrating T cells after dendritic cell vaccination. The table came from immunoSEQ multiplex PCR; TCRdb's copy has only in-frame clones and leaves some out. Of about 64,000 clones listed, around 86% were seen once; the top ten hold roughly 12%. Time point specified: after dendritic cell vaccination, including at tumor progression/relapse. The sample in question was blood, obtained after dendritic cell vaccination. The receptors originated from a human donor with glioblastoma.

The rearrangement links TRBV9 to TRBJ2-7; TRBD2 aligns across 13 bases. With V trimmed by 3 bases and J by 4 bases, 7 bases remained unmatched. The CDR3 consists of 16 residues. Germline values: CDR1 SGDLS, CDR2 YYNGEE. CDR3 region: CASSAGTSGITYEQYF. Written as DNA, the CDR3 is TGTGCCAGCAGCGCCGGGACTAGCGGGATAACTTACGAGCAGTACTTC.

V and J are TRBV7-9 and TRBJ2-1; 8 nucleotides align to TRBD1. V lost 4 bases, J lost 0 bases, and 5 bases stayed unmatched. Germline assignment: CDR1 SEHNR and CDR2 FQNEAQ (reference sequence). The CDR3 totals 16 residues. The CDR3 region is CASSSTGASSYNEQFF. CDR3 nucleotide sequence: TGTGCCAGCAGCTCGACAGGGGCGAGCTCCTACAATGAGCAGTTCTTC.

V is TRBV5-5 and J is TRBJ2-7; 9 bases match TRBD1. CDR3 length: 13 amino acids. The junction had 4 bases not matched to a gene; V was cut back by 4 bases and J by 5 bases. Looked up from germline, CDR1 is SGHKS and CDR2 is YYEKEE (reference sequence). CDR3 in amino acids: CASSRDRVDEQYF. CDR3 DNA sequence: TGTGCCAGCAGCCGGGACAGGGTCGACGAGCAGTACTTC.

This rearrangement joins TRBV7-3 to TRBJ2-1; D possibly corresponds to TRBD2 (7 bases). Trimming removed 5 bases at V and 7 bases at J, with 21 bases between. Germline CDR1 is SGHTA and CDR2 is FQGTGA. The CDR3 loop spans 16 amino acids. In DNA, the CDR3 is TGTGCCAGCAGCCCTGGCGCAGGGGCGGGGGTTAATGAGCAGTTCTTC. It translates to CASSPGAGAGVNEQFF.

The chain links TRBV27 to TRBJ2-3, with 7 bases aligning to TRBD1. Germline V gene data show CDR1 as MNHEY and CDR2 as SMNVEV (reference sequence). This CDR3 has 13 residues. J was trimmed by 3 bases and V by 5 bases; bases with no gene match: 2. DNA for the CDR3: TGTGCCAGCAGTAGACAGGGAACAGATACGCAGTATTTT. Translating gives CASSRQGTDTQYF.

The chain combines TRBV19 with TRBJ2-5; the match to TRBD2 covers 8 bases. Germline V CDR1 and CDR2: LNHDA, SQIVND (reference sequence). CDR3 length: 15 amino acids. V dropped 5 bases and J dropped 5; count of bases not matched to a gene: 10. This CDR3 reads CASSPSGGLSETQYF. CDR3 DNA: TGTGCCAGTAGTCCATCGGGGGGGTTGAGCGAGACCCAGTACTTC.

CDR3 loop: CASSRGGDIYNEQFF. CDR3 coding DNA: TGCGCCAGCAGCCGGGGAGGGGACATATACAATGAGCAGTTCTTC. The chain couples TRBV5-1 to TRBJ2-1; D perhaps matches TRBD2 (7 bases). Germline CDR1 reads SGHRS; CDR2 reads YFSETQ. This CDR3 comprises 15 residues. The V and J ends lost 4 bases and 4 bases respectively, with 15 bases between them.

This chain joins TRBV27 and TRBJ1-2; D possibly corresponds to TRBD1 (5 bases). CDR1 MNHEY and CDR2 SMNVEV come from the germline V gene (reference sequence). Deletions cut 3 bases from V and 8 bases from J, with 10 bases between. This CDR3 comprises 12 residues. The CDR3 region has the DNA TGTGCCAGCAGTTTCAGGGTAGGAGGCTACACCTTC. Protein: CASSFRVGGYTF.

This clone was observed once. J is TRBJ1-1 and V is TRBV4-2; D is uncertain. Looked up from germline, CDR1 is LGHNA and CDR2 is YNFKEQ. Trimming took 3 bases from V and 5 from J, leaving 16 bases between them. The CDR3 totals 15 residues. This CDR3 reads CASSQAEKLETEAFF. CDR3 bases: TGTGCCAGCAGCCAGGCGGAGAAGTTGGAGACTGAAGCTTTCTTT.

The V and J genes are TRBV5-4 and TRBJ2-3; 7 bases align to TRBD2. V gave up 4 bases and J gave up 3 bases; unmatched junction bases: 11. Germline loops: CDR1 SGHNT, CDR2 YYREEE (reference sequence). The CDR3 spans 16 residues. CDR3 amino acids: CASSLDVVAGTDTQYF. The CDR3 DNA is TGTGCCAGCAGCCTGGATGTGGTAGCGGGTACAGATACGCAGTATTTT.

The chain recombines TRBV9 with TRBJ1-3, with TRBD1 matching 7 bases. The V and J ends lost 4 bases and 3 bases, in that order; junction bases with no gene match: 4. Germline lookup yields CDR1 SGDLS and CDR2 YYNGEE. The CDR3 has 14 residues. The CDR3 DNA reads TGTGCCAGCAGCTCAACAGGGGTTGGAAACACCATATATTTT. Its protein is CASSSTGVGNTIYF.

This clone has just one count. The V gene is TRBV10-3, the J gene TRBJ1-4; D ambiguous. V lost 1 base to trimming and J lost 8 bases, with 14 bases between them. This CDR3 has 15 amino acids. Per the germline V gene, CDR1 is ENHRY and CDR2 is SYGVKD. CDR3 DNA: TGTGCCATCAGTGAGTATCCCAACCAGTCGGAAAAACTGTTTTTT. Translating it yields CAISEYPNQSEKLFF.

This chain uses TRBV23-1 with TRBJ1-2; no clear D. TRBV23-1 carries the ORF label, with uncertain function. CDR3 size: 17 residues. V was shortened by 0 bases and J by 0 bases, with 14 bases between the two germline ends. The CDR3 DNA reads as TGCGCCAGCAGTCAATCGGTTCCGGTGGTCCCTAACTATGGCTACACCTTC. Its translation: CASSQSVPVVPNYGYTF.

The chain joins TRBV10-3 to TRBJ1-2; D ambiguous. V was pared by 6 bases and J by 4 bases, with 9 bases between. Germline V gene sequence: CDR1 ENHRY, CDR2 SYGVKD. The CDR3 is made up of 12 amino acids. Written as DNA, the CDR3 is TGTGCCATCAGCCGAGACACCTATGGCTACACCTTC. Translated: CAISRDTYGYTF.

The rearrangement uses TRBV4-3 and TRBJ2-3; D call uncertain. The CDR3 covers 17 residues. Germline lookup yields CDR1 LGHNA and CDR2 YSLEER. V was cut by 0 bases and J by 4 bases, with 17 bases left in between. The CDR3: CASSQEIVTFGADTQYF. The CDR3 nucleotides read TGCGCCAGCAGCCAAGAGATCGTCACATTCGGAGCAGATACGCAGTATTTT.

V gene TRBV7-2 combines with J gene TRBJ2-3, with 8 bases fitting TRBD2. The CDR3 is made up of 16 amino acids. From germline, CDR1 is SGHTA and CDR2 FQGNSA. After removal of 1 base from V and 1 base from J, the junction contained 4 bases not matched to a gene. The chain's CDR3 is CASSLGSGARTDTQYF. The CDR3 DNA reads TGTGCCAGCAGCTTAGGTAGCGGGGCCCGCACAGATACGCAGTATTTT. The full variable domain, with the rest looked up from reference TRBV7-2 and TRBJ2-3, is GAGVSQSPSNKVTEKGKDVELRCDPISGHTALYWYRQSLGQGLEFLIYFQGNSAPDKSGLPSDRFSAERTGGSVSTLTIQRTQQEDSAVYLCASSLGSGARTDTQYFGPGTRLTVL.

This chain links TRBV27 with TRBJ1-1; 8 nucleotides match TRBD1. The CDR3 sequence is 12 residues long. V was pared by 3 bases and J by 10 bases, with 4 bases of the junction left unmatched. The germline V gene has CDR1 MNHEY and CDR2 SMNVEV (reference sequence). CDR3: CASSFQGAGAFF. The CDR3 nucleotides are TGTGCCAGCAGTTTCCAGGGGGCGGGAGCTTTCTTT.

The J gene is TRBJ2-7, the V gene TRBV7-2, with TRBD2 as a possible D gene (7 bases). Per the germline V gene, CDR1 is SGHTA and CDR2 is FQGNSA. This CDR3 has 14 amino acids. V lost 4 bases, J lost 2 bases, and 12 bases lay in between. This CDR3 reads CASSSTGGPYEQYF. The CDR3 DNA reads as TGTGCCAGCAGCTCAACGGGGGGCCCCTACGAGCAGTACTTC.

This chain connects TRBV6-5 to TRBJ1-3; D is uncertain. Between the trimmed V and J ends, which lost 5 bases and 1 base, there was a span of 6 bases. The CDR3 is 13 residues long. Germline assignment: CDR1 MNHEY and CDR2 SVGAGI. CDR3 coding DNA: TGTGCCAGCAGTAGGGAGTCTGGAAACACCATATATTTT. It codes for CASSRESGNTIYF.

The chain carries TRBV6-1 and TRBJ2-5, with 9 bases matching TRBD1. The J call may not be correct, given that the DNA end is closer to TRBJ2-7. The germline V gene encodes CDR1 MNHNS and CDR2 SASEGT. This CDR3 is 14 amino acids long. CDR3 DNA: TGTGCCAGCAGCGAGGGGGACAGGGCTGGCGAGCAGTACTTC. Encoded protein: CASSEGDRAGEQYF.

The chain links TRBV10-2 to TRBJ2-7, with TRBD1 identical over 10 bases. The CDR3 totals 15 residues. With V trimmed by 6 bases and J by 0 bases, 5 bases remained unmatched. Germline-derived CDR1 and CDR2 are WSHSY and SAAADI. The CDR3 loop reads CASRPTGGSSYEQYF. The CDR3 DNA is TGCGCCAGCAGGCCGACAGGGGGCAGCTCCTACGAGCAGTACTTC.